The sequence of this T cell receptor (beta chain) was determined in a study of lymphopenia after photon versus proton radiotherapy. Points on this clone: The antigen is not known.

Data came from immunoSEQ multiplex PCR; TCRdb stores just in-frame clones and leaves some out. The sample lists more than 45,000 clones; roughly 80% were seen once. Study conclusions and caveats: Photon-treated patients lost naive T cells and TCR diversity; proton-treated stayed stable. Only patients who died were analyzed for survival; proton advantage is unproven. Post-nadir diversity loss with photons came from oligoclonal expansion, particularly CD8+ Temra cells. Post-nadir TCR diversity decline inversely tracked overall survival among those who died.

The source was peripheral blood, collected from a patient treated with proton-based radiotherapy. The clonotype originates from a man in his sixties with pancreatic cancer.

The DNA for the CDR3 is TGCAGCGCTATCTCCGGGGCCAATGAGCAGTTCTTC. Translating gives CSAISGANEQFF. This chain joins TRBV29-1 and TRBJ2-1; D possibly uses TRBD1 or TRBD2 (5 bases each). Germline lookup yields CDR1 SQVTM and CDR2 ANQGSEA. V gave up 7 bases and J gave up 6 bases, with 13 bases separating them. There are 12 residues in the CDR3.